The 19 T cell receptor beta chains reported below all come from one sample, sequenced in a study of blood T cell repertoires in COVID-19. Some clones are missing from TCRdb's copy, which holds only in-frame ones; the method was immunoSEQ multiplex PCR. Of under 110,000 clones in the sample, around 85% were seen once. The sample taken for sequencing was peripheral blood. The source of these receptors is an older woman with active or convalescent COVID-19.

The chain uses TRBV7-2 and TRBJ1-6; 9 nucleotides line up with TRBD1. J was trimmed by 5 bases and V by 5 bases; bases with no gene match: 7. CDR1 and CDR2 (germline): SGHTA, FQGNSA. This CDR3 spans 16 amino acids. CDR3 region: CASSPQGAGNNSPLHF. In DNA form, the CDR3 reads TGTGCCAGCAGCCCACAGGGGGCCGGTAATAATTCACCCCTCCACTTT.

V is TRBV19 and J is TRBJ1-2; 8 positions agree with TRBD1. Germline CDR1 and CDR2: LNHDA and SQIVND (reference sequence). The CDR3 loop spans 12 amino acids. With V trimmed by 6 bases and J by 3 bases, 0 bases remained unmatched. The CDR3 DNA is TGTGCCAGTAGGGACAGGGACTATGGCTACACCTTC. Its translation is CASRDRDYGYTF.

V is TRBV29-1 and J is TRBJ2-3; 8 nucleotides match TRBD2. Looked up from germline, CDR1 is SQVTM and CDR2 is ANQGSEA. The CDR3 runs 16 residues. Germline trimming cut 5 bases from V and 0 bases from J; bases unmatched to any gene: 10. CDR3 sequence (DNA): TGCAGCGTTTACTTAGGCGGGAGGAGGAGCACAGATACGCAGTATTTT. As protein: CSVYLGGRRSTDTQYF.

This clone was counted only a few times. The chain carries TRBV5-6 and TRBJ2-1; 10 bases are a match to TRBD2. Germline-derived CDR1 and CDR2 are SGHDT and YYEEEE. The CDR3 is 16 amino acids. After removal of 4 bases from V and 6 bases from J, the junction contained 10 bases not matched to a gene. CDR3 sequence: CASSALLAGSGNEQFF. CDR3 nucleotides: TGTGCCAGCAGCGCCTTACTAGCGGGGTCCGGCAATGAGCAGTTCTTC.

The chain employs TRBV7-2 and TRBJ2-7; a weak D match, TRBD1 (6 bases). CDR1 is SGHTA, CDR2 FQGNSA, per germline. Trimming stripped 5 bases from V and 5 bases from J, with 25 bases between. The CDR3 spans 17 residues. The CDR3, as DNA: TGTGCCAGCAGCCCGCTTAAGGGGCAGGGGAGTTCTAACGAGCAGTACTTC. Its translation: CASSPLKGQGSSNEQYF.

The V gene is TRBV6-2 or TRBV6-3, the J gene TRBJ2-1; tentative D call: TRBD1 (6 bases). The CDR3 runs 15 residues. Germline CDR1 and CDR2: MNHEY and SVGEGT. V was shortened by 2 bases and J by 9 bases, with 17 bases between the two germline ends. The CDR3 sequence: CASSYVGGAVGEQFF. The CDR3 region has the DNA TGTGCCAGCAGTTACGTAGGGGGAGCTGTAGGTGAGCAGTTCTTC.

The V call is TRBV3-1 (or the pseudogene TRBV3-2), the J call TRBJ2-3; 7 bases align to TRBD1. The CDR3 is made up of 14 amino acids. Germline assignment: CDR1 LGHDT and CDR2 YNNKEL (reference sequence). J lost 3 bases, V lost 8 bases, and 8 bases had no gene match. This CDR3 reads CASGISTGTDTQYF. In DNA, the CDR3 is TGTGCCAGCGGAATTTCGACAGGGACAGATACGCAGTATTTT.

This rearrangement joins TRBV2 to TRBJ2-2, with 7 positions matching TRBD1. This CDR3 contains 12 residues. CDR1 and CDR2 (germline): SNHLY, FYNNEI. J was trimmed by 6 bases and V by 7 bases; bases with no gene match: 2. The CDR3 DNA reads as TGTGCCAGCAACAGGGGTGCCGGGGAGCTGTTTTTT. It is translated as CASNRGAGELFF. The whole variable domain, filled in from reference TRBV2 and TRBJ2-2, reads EPEVTQTPSHQVTQMGQEVILRCVPISNHLYFYWYRQILGQKVEFLVSFYNNEISEKSEIFDDQFSVERPDGSNFTLKIRSTKLEDSAMYFCASNRGAGELFFGEGSRLTVL.

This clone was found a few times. The CDR3 region is CASSQGQGTYEQYF. DNA for the CDR3: TGCGCCAGCAGCCAAGGCCAGGGAACTTACGAGCAGTACTTC. The chain has TRBV4-1 and TRBJ2-7; D might be TRBD1 (5 bases). The CDR3 runs 14 residues. V was shortened by 1 base and J by 4 bases, with 11 bases between the two germline ends. Germline V gene data show CDR1 as MGHRA and CDR2 as YSYEKL.

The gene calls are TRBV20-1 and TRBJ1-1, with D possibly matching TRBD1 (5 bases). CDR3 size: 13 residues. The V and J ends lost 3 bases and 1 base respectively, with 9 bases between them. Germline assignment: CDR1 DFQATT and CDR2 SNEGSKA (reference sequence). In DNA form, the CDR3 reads TGCAGTGCTAGTTGGGGCCGGAACACTGAAGCTTTCTTT. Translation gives CSASWGRNTEAFF.

The CDR3: CASSLVSSRGAETQYF. The CDR3 nucleotides read TGTGCCAGCAGCTTGGTTAGTAGCAGGGGTGCAGAGACCCAGTACTTC. This chain uses TRBV7-9 with TRBJ2-5, with D perhaps TRBD1 (6 bases). The CDR3 loop spans 16 amino acids. CDR1 is SEHNR and CDR2 is FQNEAQ in the germline V gene (reference sequence). Trimming shortened V by 3 bases and J by 4 bases, and 18 bases separated the two germline ends.

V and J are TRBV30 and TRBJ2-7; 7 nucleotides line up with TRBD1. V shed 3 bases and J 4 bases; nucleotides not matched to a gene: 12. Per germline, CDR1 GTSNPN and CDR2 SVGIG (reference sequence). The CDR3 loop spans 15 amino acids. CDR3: CAWRRGGDYFYEQYF. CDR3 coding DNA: TGTGCCTGGAGAAGAGGGGGCGACTATTTTTACGAGCAGTACTTC.

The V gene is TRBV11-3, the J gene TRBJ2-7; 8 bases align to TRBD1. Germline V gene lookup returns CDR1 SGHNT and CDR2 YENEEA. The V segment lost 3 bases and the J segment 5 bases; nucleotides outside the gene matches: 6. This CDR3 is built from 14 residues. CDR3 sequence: CASSLDRESDEQYF. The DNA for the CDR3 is TGTGCCAGCAGCTTGGACAGGGAGTCAGACGAGCAGTACTTC.

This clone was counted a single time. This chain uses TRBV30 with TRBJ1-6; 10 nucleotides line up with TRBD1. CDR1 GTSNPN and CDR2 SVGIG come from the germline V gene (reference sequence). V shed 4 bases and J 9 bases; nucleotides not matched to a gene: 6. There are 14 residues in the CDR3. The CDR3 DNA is TGTGCCTGGACTCGGGACAGGGGCATTTCACCCCTCCACTTT. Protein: CAWTRDRGISPLHF.

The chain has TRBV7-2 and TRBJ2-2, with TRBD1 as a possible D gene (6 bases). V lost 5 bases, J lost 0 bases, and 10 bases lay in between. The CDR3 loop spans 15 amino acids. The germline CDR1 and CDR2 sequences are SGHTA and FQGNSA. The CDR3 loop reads CASSRDTSNTGELFF. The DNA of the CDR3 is TGTGCCAGCAGCCGGGACACCTCGAACACCGGGGAGCTGTTTTTT.

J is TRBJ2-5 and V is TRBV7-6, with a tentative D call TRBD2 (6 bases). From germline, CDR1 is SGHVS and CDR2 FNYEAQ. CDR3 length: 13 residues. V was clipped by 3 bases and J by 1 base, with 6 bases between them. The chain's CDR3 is CASSFGGQETQYF. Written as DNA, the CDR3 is TGTGCCAGCAGCTTCGGGGGCCAAGAGACCCAGTACTTC.

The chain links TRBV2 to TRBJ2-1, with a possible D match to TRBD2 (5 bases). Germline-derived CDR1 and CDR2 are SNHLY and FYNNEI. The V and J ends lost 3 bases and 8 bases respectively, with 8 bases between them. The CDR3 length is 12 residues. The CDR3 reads CASSDLEDEQFF. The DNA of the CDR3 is TGTGCCAGCAGTGACTTGGAGGATGAGCAGTTCTTC. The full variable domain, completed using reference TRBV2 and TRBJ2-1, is EPEVTQTPSHQVTQMGQEVILRCVPISNHLYFYWYRQILGQKVEFLVSFYNNEISEKSEIFDDQFSVERPDGSNFTLKIRSTKLEDSAMYFCASSDLEDEQFFGPGTRLTVL.

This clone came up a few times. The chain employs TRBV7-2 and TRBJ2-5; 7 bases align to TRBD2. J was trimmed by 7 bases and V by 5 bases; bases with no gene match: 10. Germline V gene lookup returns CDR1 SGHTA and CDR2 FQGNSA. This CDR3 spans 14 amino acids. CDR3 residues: CASSLVPGGATQYF. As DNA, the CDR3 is TGTGCCAGCAGCCTCGTACCGGGAGGAGCGACCCAGTACTTC.

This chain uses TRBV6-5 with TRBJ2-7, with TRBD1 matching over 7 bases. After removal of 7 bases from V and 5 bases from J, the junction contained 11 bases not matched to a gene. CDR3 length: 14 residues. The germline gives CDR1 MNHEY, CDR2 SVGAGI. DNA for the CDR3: TGTGCCAGCACCCCAGACAGGGATAGGCACGAGCAGTACTTC. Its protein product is CASTPDRDRHEQYF.